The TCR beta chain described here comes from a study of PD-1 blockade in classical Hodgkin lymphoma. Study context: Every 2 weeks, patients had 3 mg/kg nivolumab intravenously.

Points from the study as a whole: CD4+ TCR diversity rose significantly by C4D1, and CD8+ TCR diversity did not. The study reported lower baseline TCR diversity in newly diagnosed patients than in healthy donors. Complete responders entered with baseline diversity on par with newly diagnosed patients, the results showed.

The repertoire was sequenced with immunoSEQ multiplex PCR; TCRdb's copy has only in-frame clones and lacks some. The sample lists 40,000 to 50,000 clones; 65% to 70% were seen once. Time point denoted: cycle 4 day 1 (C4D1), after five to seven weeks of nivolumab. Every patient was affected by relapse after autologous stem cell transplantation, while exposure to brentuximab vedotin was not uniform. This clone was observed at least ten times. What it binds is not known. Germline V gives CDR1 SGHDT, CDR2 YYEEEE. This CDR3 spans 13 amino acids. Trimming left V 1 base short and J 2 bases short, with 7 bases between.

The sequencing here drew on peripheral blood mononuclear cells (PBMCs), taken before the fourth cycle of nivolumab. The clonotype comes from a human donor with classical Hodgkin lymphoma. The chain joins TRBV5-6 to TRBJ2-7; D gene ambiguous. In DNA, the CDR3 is TGTGCCAGCAGCTTGTATAACCCCTACGAGCAGTACTTC. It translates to CASSLYNPYEQYF.